The present entry profiles one TCR beta chain with its context. Its antigen is still unknown. The data derive from a study of early stage breast cancer tumors. Study-level points and caveats: Tumors had about 2.3-fold higher T cell density than normal breast. Unsorted bulk genomic DNA sequencing lacked pairing and functional marker data.

There are 16 residues in the CDR3. Germline-derived CDR1 and CDR2 are MNHNY and SVGAGI (reference sequence). V was pared by 0 bases and J by 9 bases, with 15 bases between. Blood replicates held 0.5 ug DNA, tumor or normal breast about 1.5 ug, two each. Libraries were prepared by immunoSEQ multiplex PCR; TCRdb keeps only in-frame clonotypes and omits some of them. The sample has 60,000 to 80,000 clones, 65% to 80% seen once. Sequenced input: blood. The V and J genes are TRBV6-6 and TRBJ1-6; D might be TRBD1 (6 bases). The sequence derives from a person aged 55 to 70 with breast cancer. The CDR3 bases are TGTGCCAGCAGTTACTCGAGCCAGGGGTTGGGTTCACCCCTCCACTTT. Its protein product is CASSYSSQGLGSPLHF.